This TCR beta chain was retrieved from a study of early T cells in non-severe SARS-CoV-2 infection. V dropped 0 bases and J dropped 4; count of bases not matched to a gene: 0. Germline CDR1 reads MNHNS; CDR2 reads SASEGT. This CDR3 has 15 residues. This clonotype was seen ten or more times. TCRdb used MiXCR to reprocess the 5' RACE reads, holding one entry per CDR3 protein. The sample contains tens of thousands of distinct CDR3 sequences, about 9.3% of which appear only once. The TCR originated in an adult who was a healthcare worker with PCR-confirmed SARS-CoV-2 infection or an uninfected control (not recorded which). This chain joins TRBV6-1 and TRBJ2-1, with 10 bases matching TRBD2. Source material: whole blood. The CDR3 bases are TGTGCCAGCAGTGAAGCTAGCGGGGGGTACAATGAGCAGTTCTTC. Translation gives CASSEASGGYNEQFF.